The clone carrying this T cell receptor (beta chain) was counted many times. Its antigen is as yet unknown. This record comes from a study of T cells after posttransplantation cyclophosphamide. Study results and limitations: Blood and skin or GI T cell repertoires showed limited TRB overlap.

CDR3 length: 16 residues. Germline V gene data show CDR1 as LNHDA and CDR2 as SQIVND (reference sequence). The germline V and J ends were trimmed by 2 bases and 4 bases, with 12 bases remaining between them. The assay was immunoSEQ multiplex PCR, and TCRdb's table has in-frame clones only and misses some. This record lists 13,000 or so clones, none seen once only, and the top ten clones contain 7.3%. The source material was PBMCs. The chain recombines TRBV19 with TRBJ2-6; D possibly corresponds to TRBD1 (6 bases). The origin of this receptor is a woman aged 40 to 50 in good health, CMV-negative, and a related stem cell transplant donor. Here the CDR3 reads CASSIRTGPGANVLTF. The DNA for the CDR3 is TGTGCCAGTAGTATACGTACAGGGCCCGGGGCCAACGTCCTGACTTTC.